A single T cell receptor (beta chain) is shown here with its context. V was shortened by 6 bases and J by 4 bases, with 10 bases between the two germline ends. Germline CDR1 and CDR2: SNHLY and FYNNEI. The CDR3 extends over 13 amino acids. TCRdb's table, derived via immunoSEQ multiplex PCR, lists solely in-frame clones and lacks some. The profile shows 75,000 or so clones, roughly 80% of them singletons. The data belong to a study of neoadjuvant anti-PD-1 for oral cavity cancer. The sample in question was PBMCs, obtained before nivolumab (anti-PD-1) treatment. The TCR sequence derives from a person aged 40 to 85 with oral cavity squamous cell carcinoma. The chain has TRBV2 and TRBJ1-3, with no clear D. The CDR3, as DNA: TGTGCCAGCAGGCCCGAGGGAGGAAACACCATATATTTT. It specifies CASRPEGGNTIYF.